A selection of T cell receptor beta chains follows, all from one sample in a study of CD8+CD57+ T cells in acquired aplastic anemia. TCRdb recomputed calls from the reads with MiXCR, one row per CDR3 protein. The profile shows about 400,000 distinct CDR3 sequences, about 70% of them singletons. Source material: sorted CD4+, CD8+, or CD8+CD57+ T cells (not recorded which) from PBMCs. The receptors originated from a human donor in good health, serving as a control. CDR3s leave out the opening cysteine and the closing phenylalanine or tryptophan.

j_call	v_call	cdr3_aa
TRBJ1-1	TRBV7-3	ASSLAGRNIEAF
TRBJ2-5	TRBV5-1	ASSPGTSGGHQETQY
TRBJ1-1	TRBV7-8	ASSSRDSMNTEAF
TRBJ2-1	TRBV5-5	ASSGGGAFEQF
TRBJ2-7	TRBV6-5	ASSDGLAGGEQY
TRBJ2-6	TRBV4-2	ASSPSVGAGANVLT
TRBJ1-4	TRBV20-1	SARDMRPEVYGKLF
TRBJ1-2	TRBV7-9	ASSSPGQDT
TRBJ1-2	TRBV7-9	ASSLAGGDGYT
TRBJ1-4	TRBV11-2	ASSLGVDEKLF
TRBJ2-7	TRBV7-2	ASRGEGDPSYEQY
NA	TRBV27	ASSSGGARTQLH
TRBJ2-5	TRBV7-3	ASSSVTELETQY
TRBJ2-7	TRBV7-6	ASSLGQDQPQHY
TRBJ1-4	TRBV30	AWGQAQKLF
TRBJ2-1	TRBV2	TSTAGFYNEQF
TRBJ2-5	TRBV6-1	ASSEALRAAGGEETQY
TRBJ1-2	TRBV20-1	SGRGSEGGDYGYT
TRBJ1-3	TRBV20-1	SAYPTGGGNTIY
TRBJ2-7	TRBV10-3	AIGLGTIYEQY
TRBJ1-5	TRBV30	AWNLRGQPQH
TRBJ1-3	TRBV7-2	ASSLAPRDRVSIY
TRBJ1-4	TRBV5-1	ASSLNPGVPEKLS
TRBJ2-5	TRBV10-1	ASAHPQEQT
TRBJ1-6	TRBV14	ASSPVGGQGDHY
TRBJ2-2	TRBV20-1	SASGSGPNTGELF
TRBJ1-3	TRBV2	ASSLQASGNTIY
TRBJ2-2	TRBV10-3	AIRGGGELF
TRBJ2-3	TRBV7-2	ASSPGTATFDTQY
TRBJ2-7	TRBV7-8	TSLRGRGGEQYF
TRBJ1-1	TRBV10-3	AIRVGRENTEAF
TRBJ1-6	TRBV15	ATSREGNGDSPLH
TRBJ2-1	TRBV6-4	ASSEKRISYNEQF
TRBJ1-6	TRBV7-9	ASSPNRRLYEQYPLH
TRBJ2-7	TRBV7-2	ASSLTTGVAYEQY
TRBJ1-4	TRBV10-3	AISRAEDDKLF
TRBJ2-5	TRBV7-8	ASSAIPGQGRETQY
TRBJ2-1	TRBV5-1	ASSLSSGGDEQF
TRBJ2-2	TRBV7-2	ASSGDRVGAGELF
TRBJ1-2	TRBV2	ASSAGVREGYGYT
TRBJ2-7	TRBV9	ASSYLGDEQY
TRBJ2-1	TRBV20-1	SARDPISYNEQF
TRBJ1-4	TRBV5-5	ASSSTGTGVGEKLF
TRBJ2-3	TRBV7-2	ASSLARVDTQY
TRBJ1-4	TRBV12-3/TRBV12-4	ASSSDSLNEKLF
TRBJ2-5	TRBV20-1	SARYRRGTEETQY